This T cell receptor beta chain is from a study of PD-L1 blockade in urothelial cancer. Study summary: Starting in 2014, patients were given atezolizumab (1,200 mg intravenously every 3 weeks).

Sequencing was performed with immunoSEQ multiplex PCR; in TCRdb, only in-frame clones are kept and a portion is missing. The data hold some 79,000 clones, with 82% observed a single time. Per germline, CDR1 SGHKS and CDR2 YYEKEE (reference sequence). CDR3 length: 13 amino acids. The V end was cut by 5 bases, the J end by 9 bases, with 15 bases between. Sampling of each patient yielded between 1 and 8 specimens, collected pretreatment and on-treatment. The gene calls are TRBV5-5 and TRBJ1-5; D not certain. Sample: PBMCs, taken around atezolizumab (anti-PD-L1) treatment. This sequence originates from a man aged 65 to 79 with urothelial cancer. This chain's CDR3 is CASSRGGNGPQHF. DNA of the CDR3: TGTGCCAGCAGTCGTGGAGGGAATGGGCCCCAGCATTTT.